This T cell receptor (beta chain) appears in the sequencing data of a study of cytomegalovirus exposure and HLA in healthy donors. The CDR3 loop spans 21 amino acids. Germline trimming cut 1 base from V and 0 bases from J; bases unmatched to any gene: 14. Germline values: CDR1 LNHNV, CDR2 YYDKDF (reference sequence). The PCR used 60 Vbeta and 13 Jbeta primers. Profiling relied on immunoSEQ multiplex PCR, and the TCRdb table lists in-frame clones only, not all of them. The sample consists of approximately 140,000 clones, roughly four fifths of them appearing once. Details on this clone: The antigen remains unidentified.

Points from the study as a whole: It was confirmed in vitro that a few of the CMV-associated chains were specific for CMV antigens.

The rearrangement joins TRBV15 to TRBJ1-5; the match to TRBD1 covers 11 bases. This clonotype was sampled from a man between 18 and 35 years old in good health and CMV-seropositive. The material sequenced was PBMCs. The CDR3 nucleotides read TGTGCCACCAGCAGAGTCCTTGGACAGGGGGCGCGGGGCAGTAGCAATCAGCCCCAGCATTTT. Its protein product is CATSRVLGQGARGSSNQPQHF. Using reference TRBV15 and TRBJ1-5 for the parts outside the CDR3, the full variable domain is DAMVIQNPRYQVTQFGKPVTLSCSQTLNHNVMYWYQQKSSQAPKLLFHYYDKDFNNEADTPDNFQSRRPNTSFCFLDIRSPGLGDTAMYLCATSRVLGQGARGSSNQPQHFGDGTRLSIL.